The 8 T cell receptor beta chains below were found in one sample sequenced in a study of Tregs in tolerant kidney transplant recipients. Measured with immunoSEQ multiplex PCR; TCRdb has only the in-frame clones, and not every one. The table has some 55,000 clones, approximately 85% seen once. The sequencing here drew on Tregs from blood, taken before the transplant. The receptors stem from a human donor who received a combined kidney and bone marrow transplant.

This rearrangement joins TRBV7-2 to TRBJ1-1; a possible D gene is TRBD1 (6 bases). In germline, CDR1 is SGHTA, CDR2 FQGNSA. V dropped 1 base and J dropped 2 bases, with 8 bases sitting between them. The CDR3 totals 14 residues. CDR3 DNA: TGTGCCAGCAGCTTAGGGACAGTTAACACTGAAGCTTTCTTT. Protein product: CASSLGTVNTEAFF.

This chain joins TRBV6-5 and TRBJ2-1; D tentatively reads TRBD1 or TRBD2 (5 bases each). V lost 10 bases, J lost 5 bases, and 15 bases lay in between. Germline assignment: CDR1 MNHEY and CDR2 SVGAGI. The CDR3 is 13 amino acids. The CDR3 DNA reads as TGTGCCACCTACGGTGGGGGAAACAATGAGCAGTTCTTC. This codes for CATYGGGNNEQFF.

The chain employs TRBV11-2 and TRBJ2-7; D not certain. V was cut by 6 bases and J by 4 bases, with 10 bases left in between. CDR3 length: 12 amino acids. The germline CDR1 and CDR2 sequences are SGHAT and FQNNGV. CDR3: CASRRLGYEQYF. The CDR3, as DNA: TGTGCCAGCAGACGACTGGGGTACGAGCAGTACTTC.

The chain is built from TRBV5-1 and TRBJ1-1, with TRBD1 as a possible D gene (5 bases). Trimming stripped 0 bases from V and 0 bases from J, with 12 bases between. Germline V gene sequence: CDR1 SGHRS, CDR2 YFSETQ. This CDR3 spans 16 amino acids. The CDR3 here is CASSLATTVLNTEAFF. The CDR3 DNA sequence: TGCGCCAGCAGCTTGGCTACGACAGTCTTGAACACTGAAGCTTTCTTT.

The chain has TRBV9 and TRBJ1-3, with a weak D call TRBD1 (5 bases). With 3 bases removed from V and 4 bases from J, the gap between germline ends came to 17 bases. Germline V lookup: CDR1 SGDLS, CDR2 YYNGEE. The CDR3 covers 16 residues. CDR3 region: CASSEARGVAGNTIYF. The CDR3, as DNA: TGTGCCAGCAGCGAGGCGAGGGGTGTCGCGGGAAACACCATATATTTT.

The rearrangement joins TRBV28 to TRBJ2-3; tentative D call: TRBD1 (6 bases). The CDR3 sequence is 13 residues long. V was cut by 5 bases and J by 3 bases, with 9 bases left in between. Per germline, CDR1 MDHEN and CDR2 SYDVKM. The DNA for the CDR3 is TGTGCCAGCAGTCCAAGGGGGACAGATACGCAGTATTTT. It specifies CASSPRGTDTQYF.

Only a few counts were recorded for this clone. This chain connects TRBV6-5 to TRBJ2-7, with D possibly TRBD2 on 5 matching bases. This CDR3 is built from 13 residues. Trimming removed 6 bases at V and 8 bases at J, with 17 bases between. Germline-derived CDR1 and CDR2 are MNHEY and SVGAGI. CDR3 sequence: CASRARGYGKQYF. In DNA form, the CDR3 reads TGTGCCAGCAGGGCTCGCGGGTACGGGAAGCAGTACTTC.

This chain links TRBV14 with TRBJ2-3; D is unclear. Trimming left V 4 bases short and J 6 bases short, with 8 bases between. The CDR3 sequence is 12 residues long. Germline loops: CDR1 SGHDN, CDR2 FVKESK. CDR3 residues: CASSLYPDTQYF. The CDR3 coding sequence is TGTGCCAGCAGCCTTTATCCTGATACGCAGTATTTT.